These 11 T cell receptor beta chains were sequenced from one sample in a study of cytomegalovirus exposure and HLA in healthy donors. Clones were read by immunoSEQ multiplex PCR, and TCRdb kept only the in-frame ones, dropping some. Found here are 78,000 or so clones, approximately 94% of them singletons; the top ten hold roughly 3.2%. Input material: PBMCs. The receptors stem from a woman under 30 in good health and CMV-seropositive.

On this clone: Because the CDR3's place on the DNA is in doubt, the DNA is left out and the CDR3 is given as listed by TCRdb. This chain joins TRBV2 and TRBJ1-2. The germline gives CDR1 SNHLY, CDR2 FYNNEI. Counting both end residues, the CDR3 totals 14 amino acids. The CDR3: CASRRTSGRGGYTF.

CDR3 protein: CAISESDREWDNEQFF. The CDR3 coding sequence is TGTGCCATCAGTGAGTCCGACAGGGAATGGGACAATGAGCAGTTCTTC. This chain joins TRBV10-3 and TRBJ2-1, with TRBD1 matching 7 bases. The V gene's germline CDR1 is ENHRY and CDR2 SYGVKD. The CDR3 is 16 amino acids. The V and J ends lost 0 bases and 5 bases, in that order; junction bases with no gene match: 7.

This chain links TRBV7-6 with TRBJ2-3; D remains unclear. Trimming removed 2 bases at V and 2 bases at J, with 8 bases between. CDR3 length: 14 residues. CDR1 is SGHVS and CDR2 is FNYEAQ in the germline V gene. Here the CDR3 reads CASSLKAPTDTQYF. For the CDR3, the DNA is TGTGCCAGCAGCTTAAAAGCTCCCACAGATACGCAGTATTTT. Combining the CDR3 with reference TRBV7-6 and TRBJ2-3 gives the whole variable domain GAGVSQSPRYKVTKRGQDVALRCDPISGHVSLYWYRQALGQGPEFLTYFNYEAQQDKSGLPNDRFSAERPEGSISTLTIQRTEQRDSAMYRCASSLKAPTDTQYFGPGTRLTVL.

The table lists this clone with a count of one. The chain has TRBV9 and TRBJ1-2; no clear D. CDR1 SGDLS and CDR2 YYNGEE come from the germline V gene. Trimming left V 0 bases short and J 4 bases short, with 13 bases between. The CDR3 totals 15 residues. The CDR3 DNA follows: TGTGCCAGCAGCGTAGGAGCCACGGGAGCCTATGGCTACACCTTC. Encoded protein: CASSVGATGAYGYTF.

V is TRBV7-2 and J is TRBJ1-5, with no clear D. Germline lookup yields CDR1 SGHTA and CDR2 FQGNSA. The CDR3 runs to 15 residues. The V end lost 1 base, the J end lost 1 base, and 8 bases lay between the germline ends. The CDR3 is CASSLGWASNQPQHF. In DNA, the CDR3 is TGTGCCAGCAGCTTAGGGTGGGCCAGCAATCAGCCCCAGCATTTT.

The gene calls are TRBV11-2 and TRBJ1-6; a possible D gene is TRBD1 (6 bases). Germline loops: CDR1 SGHAT, CDR2 FQNNGV. V gave up 6 bases and J gave up 0 bases, with 12 bases separating them. The CDR3 extends over 16 amino acids. The CDR3 DNA reads as TGTGCCAGCAGTCGTACAGGGAGCTCCTATAATTCACCCCTCCACTTT. Translation gives CASSRTGSSYNSPLHF.

The rearrangement joins TRBV18 to TRBJ1-1, with a weak D call TRBD1 (5 bases). The CDR3 runs 14 residues. The ends were cut back, 3 bases at V and 0 bases at J, with 8 bases in the middle. The germline V gene encodes CDR1 KGHSH and CDR2 LQKENI. As DNA, the CDR3 is TGTGCCAGCTCACCTCTAGGGGTGAACACTGAAGCTTTCTTT. Amino acid sequence: CASSPLGVNTEAFF.

The chain couples TRBV4-3 to TRBJ2-1, with TRBD2 as a possible D gene (5 bases). The CDR3 extends over 14 amino acids. V lost 1 base to trimming and J lost 4 bases, with 8 bases between them. Looked up from germline, CDR1 is LGHNA and CDR2 is YSLEER. The CDR3 bases are TGCGCCAGCAGCCAAGGCCGGGAATACAATGAGCAGTTCTTC. Translating gives CASSQGREYNEQFF.

V gene TRBV5-4 combines with J gene TRBJ2-5; a possible D gene is TRBD2 (6 bases). CDR3 size: 14 residues. The germline V and J ends were trimmed by 0 bases and 5 bases, with 11 bases remaining between them. Germline CDR1 and CDR2: SGHNT and YYREEE (reference sequence). The CDR3 loop is CASSLGTGGETQYF. CDR3 nucleotide sequence: TGTGCCAGCAGCTTGGGAACTGGGGGGGAGACCCAGTACTTC.

Written as DNA, the CDR3 is TGTGCCAGCAGCTTAGTAGACATTAACTATGGCTACACCTTC. Translating it yields CASSLVDINYGYTF. The rearrangement joins TRBV11-2 to TRBJ1-2, with D uncertain. The CDR3 runs to 14 residues. V gave up 1 base and J gave up 1 base, with 7 bases separating them. The V gene's germline CDR1 is SGHAT and CDR2 FQNNGV.

The chain joins TRBV6-1 to TRBJ2-3; D not resolved. Trimming stripped 5 bases from V and 7 bases from J, with 10 bases between. This CDR3 contains 12 residues. Germline V gene lookup returns CDR1 MNHNS and CDR2 SASEGT. The CDR3 region has the DNA TGTGCCAGCAGTTCTCAGTCTTATACGCAGTATTTT. This encodes CASSSQSYTQYF.